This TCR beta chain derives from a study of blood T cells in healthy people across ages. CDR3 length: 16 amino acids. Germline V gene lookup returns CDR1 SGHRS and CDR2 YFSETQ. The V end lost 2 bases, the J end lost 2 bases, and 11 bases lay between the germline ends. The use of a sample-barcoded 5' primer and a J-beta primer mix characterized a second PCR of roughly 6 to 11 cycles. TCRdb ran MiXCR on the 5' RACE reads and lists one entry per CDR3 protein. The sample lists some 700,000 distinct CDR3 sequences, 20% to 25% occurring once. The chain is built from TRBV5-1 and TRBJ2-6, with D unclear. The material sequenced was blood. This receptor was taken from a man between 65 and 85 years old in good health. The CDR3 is CASSFTESAGANVLTF. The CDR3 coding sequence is TGCGCCAGCAGCTTTACAGAATCCGCTGGGGCCAACGTCCTGACTTTC.